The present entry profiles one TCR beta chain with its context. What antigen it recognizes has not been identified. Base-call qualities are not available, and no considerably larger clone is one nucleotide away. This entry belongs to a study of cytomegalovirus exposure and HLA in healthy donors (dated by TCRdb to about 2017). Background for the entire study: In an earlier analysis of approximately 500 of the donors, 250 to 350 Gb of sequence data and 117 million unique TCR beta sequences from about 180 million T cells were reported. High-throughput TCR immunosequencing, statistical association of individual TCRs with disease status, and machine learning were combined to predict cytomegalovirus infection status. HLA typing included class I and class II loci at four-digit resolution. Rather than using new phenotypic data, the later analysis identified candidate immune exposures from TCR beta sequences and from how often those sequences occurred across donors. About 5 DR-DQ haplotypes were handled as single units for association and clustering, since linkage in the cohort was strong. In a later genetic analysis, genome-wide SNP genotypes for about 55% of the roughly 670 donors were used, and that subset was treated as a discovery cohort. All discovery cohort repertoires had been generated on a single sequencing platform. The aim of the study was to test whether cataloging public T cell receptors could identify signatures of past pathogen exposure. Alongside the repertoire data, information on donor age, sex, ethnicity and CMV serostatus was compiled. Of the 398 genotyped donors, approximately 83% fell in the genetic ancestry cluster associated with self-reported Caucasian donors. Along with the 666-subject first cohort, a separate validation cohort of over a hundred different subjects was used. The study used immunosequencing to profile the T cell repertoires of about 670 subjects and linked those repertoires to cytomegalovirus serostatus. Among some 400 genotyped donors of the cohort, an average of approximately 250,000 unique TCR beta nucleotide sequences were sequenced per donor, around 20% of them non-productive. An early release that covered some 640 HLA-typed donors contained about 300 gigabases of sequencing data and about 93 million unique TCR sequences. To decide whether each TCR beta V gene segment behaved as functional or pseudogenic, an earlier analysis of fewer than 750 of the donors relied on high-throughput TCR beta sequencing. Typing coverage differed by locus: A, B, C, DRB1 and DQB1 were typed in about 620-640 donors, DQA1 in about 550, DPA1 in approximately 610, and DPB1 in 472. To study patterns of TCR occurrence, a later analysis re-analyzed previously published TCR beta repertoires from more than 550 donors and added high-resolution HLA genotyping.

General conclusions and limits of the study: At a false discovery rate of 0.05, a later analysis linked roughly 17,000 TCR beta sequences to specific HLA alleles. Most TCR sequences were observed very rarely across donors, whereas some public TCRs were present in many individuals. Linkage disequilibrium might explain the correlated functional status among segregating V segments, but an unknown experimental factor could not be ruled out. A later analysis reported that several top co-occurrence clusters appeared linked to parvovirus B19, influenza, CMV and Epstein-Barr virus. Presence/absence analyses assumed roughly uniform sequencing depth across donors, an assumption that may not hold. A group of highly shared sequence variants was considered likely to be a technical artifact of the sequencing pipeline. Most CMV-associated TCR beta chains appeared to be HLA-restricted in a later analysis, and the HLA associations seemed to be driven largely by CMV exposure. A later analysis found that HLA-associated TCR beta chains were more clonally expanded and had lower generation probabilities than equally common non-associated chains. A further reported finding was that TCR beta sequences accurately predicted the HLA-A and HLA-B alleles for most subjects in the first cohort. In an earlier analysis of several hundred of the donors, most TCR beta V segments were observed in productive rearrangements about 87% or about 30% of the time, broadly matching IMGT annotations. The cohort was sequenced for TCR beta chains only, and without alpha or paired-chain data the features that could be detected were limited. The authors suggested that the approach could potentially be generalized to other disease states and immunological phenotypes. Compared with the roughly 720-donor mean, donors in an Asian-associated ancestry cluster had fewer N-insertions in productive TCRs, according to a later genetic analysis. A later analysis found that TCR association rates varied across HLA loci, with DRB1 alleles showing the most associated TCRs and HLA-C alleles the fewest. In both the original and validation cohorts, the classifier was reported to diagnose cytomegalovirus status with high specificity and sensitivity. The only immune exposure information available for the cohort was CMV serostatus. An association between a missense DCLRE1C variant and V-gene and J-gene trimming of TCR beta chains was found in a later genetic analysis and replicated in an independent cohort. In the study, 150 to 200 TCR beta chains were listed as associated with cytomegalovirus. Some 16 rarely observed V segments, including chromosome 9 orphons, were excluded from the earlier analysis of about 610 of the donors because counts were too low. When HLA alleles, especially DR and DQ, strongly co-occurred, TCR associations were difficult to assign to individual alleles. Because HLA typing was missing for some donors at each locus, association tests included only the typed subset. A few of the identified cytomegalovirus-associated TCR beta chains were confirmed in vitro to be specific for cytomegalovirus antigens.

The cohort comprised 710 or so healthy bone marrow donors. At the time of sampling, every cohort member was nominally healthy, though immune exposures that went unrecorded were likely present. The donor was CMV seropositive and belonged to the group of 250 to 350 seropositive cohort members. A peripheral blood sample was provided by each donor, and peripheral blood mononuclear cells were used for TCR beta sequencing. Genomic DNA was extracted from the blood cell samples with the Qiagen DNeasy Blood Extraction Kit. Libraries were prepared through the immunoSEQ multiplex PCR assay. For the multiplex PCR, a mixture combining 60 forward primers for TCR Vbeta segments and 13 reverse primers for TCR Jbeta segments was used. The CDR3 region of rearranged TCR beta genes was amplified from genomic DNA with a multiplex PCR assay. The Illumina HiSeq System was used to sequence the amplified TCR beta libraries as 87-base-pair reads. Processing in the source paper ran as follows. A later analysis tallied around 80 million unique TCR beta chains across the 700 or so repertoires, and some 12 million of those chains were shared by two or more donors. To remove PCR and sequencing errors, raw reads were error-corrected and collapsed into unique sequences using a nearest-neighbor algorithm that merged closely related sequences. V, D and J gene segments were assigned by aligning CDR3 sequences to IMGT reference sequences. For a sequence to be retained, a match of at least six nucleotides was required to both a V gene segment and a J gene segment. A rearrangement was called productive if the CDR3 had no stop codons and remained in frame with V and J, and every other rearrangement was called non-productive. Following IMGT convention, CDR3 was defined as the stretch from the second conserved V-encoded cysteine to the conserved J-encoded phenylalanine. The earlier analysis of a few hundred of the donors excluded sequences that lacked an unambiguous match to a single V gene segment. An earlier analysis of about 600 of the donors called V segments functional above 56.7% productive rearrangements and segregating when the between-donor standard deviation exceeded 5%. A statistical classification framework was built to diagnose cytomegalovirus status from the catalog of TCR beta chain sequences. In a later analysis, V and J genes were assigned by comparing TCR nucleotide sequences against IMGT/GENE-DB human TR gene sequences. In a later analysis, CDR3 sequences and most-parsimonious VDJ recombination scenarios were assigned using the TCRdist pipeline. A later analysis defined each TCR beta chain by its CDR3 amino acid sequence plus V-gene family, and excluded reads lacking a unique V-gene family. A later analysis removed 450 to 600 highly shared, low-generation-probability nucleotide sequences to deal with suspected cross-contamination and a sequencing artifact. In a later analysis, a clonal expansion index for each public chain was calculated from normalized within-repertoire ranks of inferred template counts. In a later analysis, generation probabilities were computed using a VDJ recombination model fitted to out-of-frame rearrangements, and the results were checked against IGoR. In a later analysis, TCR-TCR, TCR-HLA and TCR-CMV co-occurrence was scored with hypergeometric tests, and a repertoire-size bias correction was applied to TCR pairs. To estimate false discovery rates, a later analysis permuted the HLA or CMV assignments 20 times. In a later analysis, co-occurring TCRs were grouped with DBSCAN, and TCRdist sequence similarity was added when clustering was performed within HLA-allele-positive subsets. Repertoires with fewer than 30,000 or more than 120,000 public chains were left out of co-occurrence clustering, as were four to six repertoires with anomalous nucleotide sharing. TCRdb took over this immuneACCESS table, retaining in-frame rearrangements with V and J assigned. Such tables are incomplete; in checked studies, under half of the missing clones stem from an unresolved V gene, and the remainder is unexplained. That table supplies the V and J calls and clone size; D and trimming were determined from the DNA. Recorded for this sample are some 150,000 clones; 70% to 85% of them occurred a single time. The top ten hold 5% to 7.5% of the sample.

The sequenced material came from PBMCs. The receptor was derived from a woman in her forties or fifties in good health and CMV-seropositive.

The CDR3 here reads CASSDGQGFFDEQYF. The DNA reads TGTGCCAGCAGCGATGGACAGGGGTTTTTCGACGAGCAGTACTTC. Rearrangement joined TRBV2 to TRBJ2-7, with 9 junctional bases fitting TRBD1. The germline V gene gives CDR1 as SNHLY and CDR2 as FYNNEI. From V the trimming removes 6 bases and from J it removes 5 bases, while the gene matches leave 11 bases of the junction unaccounted for. Including cysteine and phenylalanine, the CDR3 has 15 amino acids. Here the CDR3 DNA is all that survives: 45 bases in frame from base 1.